The clone carrying this T cell receptor beta chain was recorded once. This entry is derived from a study of cytomegalovirus exposure and HLA in healthy donors. For the study at large: Prior work identified 100 million to 130 million unique TCR beta sequences in roughly 190 million T cells.

The PCR was carried out with 60 Vbeta primers and 13 Jbeta primers. Only in-frame clones appear in the TCRdb table, and some are missing; sequencing was by immunoSEQ multiplex PCR. The sample records roughly 95,000 clones, roughly four fifths being singletons. Sequenced input: PBMCs. This receptor was obtained from a young man in good health and CMV-seropositive.

The CDR3 nucleotides are TGTGCCAGCAGCCTGGGACAGGGGAACAATCAGCCCCAGCATTTT. Its translation is CASSLGQGNNQPQHF. The rearrangement links TRBV11-2 to TRBJ1-5, with 10 bases aligning to TRBD1. This CDR3 region has 15 residues. The germline CDR1 and CDR2 sequences are SGHAT and FQNNGV. Germline trimming cut 5 bases from V and 3 bases from J; bases unmatched to any gene: 4.